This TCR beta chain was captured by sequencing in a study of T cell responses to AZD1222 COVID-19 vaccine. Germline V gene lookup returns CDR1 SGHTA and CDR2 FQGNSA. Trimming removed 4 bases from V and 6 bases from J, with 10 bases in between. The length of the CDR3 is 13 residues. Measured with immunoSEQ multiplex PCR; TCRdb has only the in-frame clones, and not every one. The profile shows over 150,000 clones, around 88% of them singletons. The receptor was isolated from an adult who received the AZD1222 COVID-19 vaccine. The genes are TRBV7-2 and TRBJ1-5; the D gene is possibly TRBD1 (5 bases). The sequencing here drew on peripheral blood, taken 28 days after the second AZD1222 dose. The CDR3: CASSSDRGQPQHF. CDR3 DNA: TGTGCCAGCAGCTCAGATAGGGGTCAGCCCCAGCATTTT.